This TCR beta chain derives from a study of blood T cell repertoires in COVID-19. About the research overall: Acute and convalescent COVID-19 specimens originated in the United States, Italy and Spain. From T cells, B-cell-depleted T cells, or PBMCs came the material, which was cDNA or gDNA.

Clones were sequenced by immunoSEQ multiplex PCR, and TCRdb holds only the in-frame ones, with some missing. The data contain under 300,000 clones, more than 75% of them singletons. In germline, CDR1 is SGHAT, CDR2 FQNNGV. The CDR3 is 15 amino acids. V gave up 6 bases and J gave up 4 bases, with 18 bases separating them. Participants were aged about 18 to 95 years, lived in under 25 US areas, and enrolled virtually. Input material: PBMCs or T cells enriched from blood (not recorded which). The TCR sequence derives from a woman aged 40 to 50 with acute COVID-19. V and J are TRBV11-2 and TRBJ1-2, with D possibly being TRBD1 (6 bases). In nucleotides, the CDR3 is TGTGCCAGCAGAGAGACCGGGACACCGGGCTATGGCTACACCTTC. Encoded protein: CASRETGTPGYGYTF.